A selection of T cell receptor beta chains follows, all from one sample in a study of T cell repertoires in cytomegalovirus infection. In TCRdb, the reads were re-called with MiXCR into one record per CDR3 protein. The sample carries more than 45,000 distinct CDR3 sequences, 33% recorded once. Their recognized antigens are unknown. The sample was PBMCs, sequenced either directly or after in vitro stimulation (not recorded which). Source of these receptors: a human donor in good health (CMV status not recorded). Some clones in this sample may be carry-over from other donors' samples. The CDR3 runs from the conserved cysteine through the conserved F or W. A D gene is named only where the DNA matches it firmly. Size is omitted from some rows. Given values are once, few, many or a class for expanded clones.

V gene	J gene	D gene	clone size	CDR3 protein	CDR3 DNA
TRBV6-2/TRBV6-3	TRBJ2-7	NA	NA	CASSFIGFSSYEQYF	TGTGCCAGCAGTTTTATCGGCTTCTCCTCCTACGAGCAGTACTTC
TRBV7-2	TRBJ1-2	NA	NA	CASSLVGLVYGYTF	TGTGCCAGCAGCTTAGTCGGCCTTGTATATGGCTACACCTTC
TRBV5-1	TRBJ2-3	TRBD2	NA	CASSDSGGGDTQYF	TGCGCCAGCAGCGACTCGGGGGGGGGAGATACGCAGTATTTT
TRBV19	TRBJ2-1	NA	NA	CASGRRDVNEQFF	TGTGCCAGTGGAAGGCGGGACGTCAATGAGCAGTTCTTC
TRBV7-8	TRBJ2-5	NA	few	CASSLARIRPGETQYF	TGTGCCAGCAGCTTAGCGCGGATTAGACCGGGAGAGACCCAGTACTTC
TRBV19	TRBJ1-1	TRBD1	NA	CASSKDRGAEAFF	TGTGCCAGTAGTAAGGACAGGGGCGCTGAAGCTTTCTTT
TRBV27	TRBJ2-7	NA	NA	CASSLRRPYEQYF	TGTGCCAGCAGTTTACGGCGCCCCTACGAGCAGTACTTC
TRBV7-9	TRBJ2-1	TRBD2	few	CASSFLAGGNEQFF	TGTGCCAGCAGCTTCTTAGCGGGAGGGAATGAGCAGTTCTTC
TRBV7-2	TRBJ2-5	TRBD2	many	CASSYRGGRETQYF	TGTGCCAGCAGCTATCGCGGGGGAAGGGAGACCCAGTACTTC
TRBV27	TRBJ2-3	NA	few	CASSLGPQGVPGYF	TGTGCCAGCAGTTTAGGCCCCCAAGGGGTACCGGGGTATTTT
TRBV5-1	TRBJ1-1	NA	few	CASHDPGSTLVAFF	TGCGCCAGTCATGACCCAGGATCGACCCTCGTGGCTTTCTTT
TRBV3-1	TRBJ1-6	NA	NA	CASSQKTSDSPLHF	TGTGCCAGCAGCCAGAAGACGTCGGATTCACCCCTCCACTTT
TRBV12-3/TRBV12-4	TRBJ1-6	NA	few	CASSLQSTNSPLHF	TGTGCCAGCAGTTTACAATCCACTAATTCACCCCTCCACTTT
TRBV7-2	TRBJ2-2	NA	many	CASSPRYTGELFF	TGTGCCAGCAGCCCACGTTACACCGGGGAGCTGTTTTTT
TRBV7-2	TRBJ2-7	TRBD1	NA	CASSLDRANRYF	TGTGCCAGCAGCTTGGACAGGGCGAATCGGTACTTC
TRBV11-2	TRBJ2-7	NA	many	CASSLSLTGGEQYF	TGTGCCAGCAGCTTAAGCCTTACCGGGGGCGAGCAGTACTTC
TRBV6-2/TRBV6-3	TRBJ2-6	NA	NA	CASLAVGSPSGANVLTF	TGTGCCAGCCTTGCCGTAGGGAGCCCATCTGGGGCCAACGTCCTGACTTTC
TRBV4-3	TRBJ2-7	NA	NA	CASSQDFGRYEQYF	TGCGCCAGCAGCCAAGATTTCGGGCGGTACGAGCAGTACTTC
TRBV7-2	TRBJ2-1	TRBD1	many	CASSLGVDRARFYNEQFF	TGTGCCAGCAGCTTAGGGGTAGACAGGGCCCGATTCTACAATGAGCAGTTCTTC
TRBV19	TRBJ1-4	NA	once	CASSVWGTNEKLFF	TGTGCCAGTAGTGTCTGGGGGACGAATGAAAAACTGTTTTTT
TRBV12-5	TRBJ1-1	NA	NA	CASGLRQGTEAFF	TGTGCTAGTGGTTTGCGGCAGGGCACTGAAGCTTTCTTT
TRBV12-3/TRBV12-4	TRBJ2-2	TRBD1	NA	CASRIPGQGTDTGELFF	TGTGCCAGCAGGATCCCGGGACAGGGGACGGACACCGGGGAGCTGTTTTTT
TRBV20-1	TRBJ2-7	NA	NA	CSATRLFRGSYEQYF	TGCAGTGCGACACGGCTTTTCAGGGGATCCTACGAGCAGTACTTC
TRBV27	TRBJ2-3	NA	NA	CASSYAAGRDTQYF	TGTGCCAGCAGTTACGCGGCAGGGCGAGATACGCAGTATTTT
TRBV10-3	TRBJ2-7	NA	NA	CAISDERTSYEQYF	TGTGCCATCAGTGATGAGCGAACCTCCTACGAGCAGTACTTC
TRBV29-1	TRBJ2-5	NA	NA	CSVEVGGETQYF	TGCAGCGTTGAGGTGGGGGGAGAGACCCAGTACTTC
TRBV15	TRBJ2-5	TRBD2	few	CATSRDRAGGTTQYF	TGTGCCACCAGCAGAGATCGGGCGGGGGGCACGACCCAGTACTTC
TRBV20-1	TRBJ2-3	TRBD1	NA	CSARHRQGADTQYF	TGCAGTGCTAGACACAGACAGGGGGCAGATACGCAGTATTTT
TRBV6-5	TRBJ2-7	NA	few	CATRSAFYEQYF	TGTGCCACCAGAAGTGCTTTCTACGAGCAGTACTTC
TRBV11-2	TRBJ2-1	TRBD1	NA	CASSQWDRGGEQFF	TGTGCCAGCAGCCAATGGGACAGGGGTGGTGAGCAGTTCTTC
TRBV7-8	TRBJ1-1	NA	NA	CASSLAETNTEAFF	TGTGCCAGCAGCTTAGCGGAAACGAACACTGAAGCTTTCTTT
TRBV12-3/TRBV12-4	TRBJ1-3	NA	NA	CASSSGGFSGNTIYF	TGTGCCAGCAGTTCAGGCGGATTCTCTGGAAACACCATATATTTT
TRBV7-2	TRBJ2-2	NA	NA	CASSLRTGENTGELFF	TGTGCCAGCAGCTTAAGGACGGGAGAGAACACCGGGGAGCTGTTTTTT
TRBV29-1	TRBJ2-5	TRBD1	few	CSVRTGEETQYF	TGCAGCGTTAGGACAGGGGAGGAGACCCAGTACTTC
TRBV7-2	TRBJ2-7	TRBD2	NA	CASSPYGAGLAGFDEQYF	TGTGCCAGCAGCCCTTACGGGGCCGGACTAGCGGGCTTCGACGAGCAGTACTTC
TRBV20-1	TRBJ2-3	TRBD2	NA	CSATSGRHDTQYF	TGCAGTGCTACTAGCGGACGACATGATACGCAGTATTTT
TRBV27	TRBJ1-5	NA	NA	CASSFIPPGSNQPQHF	TGTGCCAGCAGTTTCATCCCGCCAGGTAGCAATCAGCCCCAGCATTTT
TRBV2	TRBJ1-2	TRBD1	NA	CASSDWPGQGTYGYTF	TGTGCCAGCAGTGATTGGCCGGGACAGGGGACGTATGGCTACACCTTC
TRBV7-2	TRBJ2-1	TRBD2	many	CASILTGTRAYNEQFF	TGTGCCAGCATACTCACCGGGACTAGAGCTTACAATGAGCAGTTCTTC
TRBV7-3	TRBJ1-2	NA	NA	CASSPSRGHGYTF	TGTGCCAGCAGCCCTAGCCGGGGACATGGCTACACCTTC
TRBV7-8	TRBJ1-5	NA	NA	CASSPQGWTQHF	TGTGCCAGCAGCCCACAGGGTTGGACCCAGCATTTT
TRBV6-8	TRBJ2-3	NA	NA	CASSPLGGVTDTQYF	TGTGCCAGCAGCCCTCTAGGAGGGGTCACAGATACGCAGTATTTT
TRBV6-8	TRBJ2-2	NA	NA	CASSPRGGTNTGELFF	TGTGCCAGCAGCCCGAGGGGGGGGACGAACACCGGGGAGCTGTTTTTT
TRBV24-1	TRBJ2-4	NA	few	CAATRGPRFAKNIQYF	TGTGCCGCTACCCGGGGACCCCGTTTCGCCAAAAACATTCAGTACTTC
TRBV11-2	TRBJ2-5	NA	NA	CASSRNLRGGEETQYF	TGTGCCAGCAGTCGCAACCTCAGGGGCGGGGAAGAGACCCAGTACTTC
TRBV19	TRBJ2-3	NA	NA	CASSLASGTDTQYF	TGTGCCAGTAGTCTCGCTAGCGGCACAGATACGCAGTATTTT
TRBV6-2/TRBV6-3	TRBJ2-3	NA	NA	CASTPDETDTQYF	TGTGCCAGCACGCCAGATGAGACAGATACGCAGTATTTT
TRBV5-1	TRBJ2-3	NA	NA	CASSYRGRVDTQYF	TGCGCCAGCAGCTACAGGGGGAGGGTAGATACGCAGTATTTT
TRBV30	TRBJ2-1	NA	NA	CAWHRVLYNEQFF	TGTGCCTGGCATCGGGTACTGTACAATGAGCAGTTCTTC
TRBV19	TRBJ2-6	NA	NA	CASSIVAGANVLTF	TGTGCCAGTAGTATTGTCGCTGGGGCCAACGTCCTGACTTTC
TRBV7-2	TRBJ2-1	TRBD2	many	CASSLVAGGLNEQFF	TGTGCCAGCAGCTTAGTAGCGGGGGGGTTGAATGAGCAGTTCTTC
TRBV12-3/TRBV12-4	TRBJ1-2	NA	few	CASSTGPAGYTF	TGTGCCAGCAGTACGGGCCCCGCGGGCTACACCTTC
TRBV20-1	TRBJ2-1	TRBD2	NA	CSARDKAGGPYNEQFF	TGCAGTGCTAGGGACAAAGCGGGAGGGCCGTACAATGAGCAGTTCTTC
TRBV7-9	TRBJ2-3	NA	few	CASSGGGPTQYF	TGTGCCAGCAGCGGTGGGGGACCTACGCAGTATTTT
TRBV20-1	TRBJ2-1	NA	NA	CSGAHPRLGEQFF	TGCAGTGGGGCCCACCCCCGCTTGGGTGAGCAGTTCTTC
TRBV3-1	TRBJ2-7	NA	NA	CASSQDQGSSYEQYF	TGTGCCAGCAGCCAAGACCAGGGAAGCTCCTACGAGCAGTACTTC
TRBV7-8	TRBJ2-5	TRBD2	NA	CASSLGASGRETQYF	TGTGCCAGCAGCTTAGGGGCTAGCGGGAGGGAGACCCAGTACTTC